The text below deals with one TCR beta chain. Its antigen is unidentified. The data originate from a study of cytomegalovirus exposure and HLA in healthy donors. Findings of the study overall: In a later analysis, donors in an Asian-associated ancestry cluster reportedly had fewer N-insertions in productive TCRs than the cohort mean. The study put under 200 TCR beta chains on its list as cytomegalovirus-associated.

With 60 Vbeta and 13 Jbeta primers, the PCR was carried out. In the original processing: Later, an analysis found tens of millions of unique TCR beta chains, and around 12 million of these were shared. The table came from immunoSEQ multiplex PCR; TCRdb's copy has only in-frame clones and leaves some out. The V and J calls and clone size come from that table; D and trimming were worked out from the DNA. Counted here are some 250,000 clones, more than 75% occurring once; the ten biggest clones make up over 5%. The CDR3 length is 15 residues. The V end lost 6 bases, the J end lost 8 bases, and 19 bases lay between the germline ends. CDR1 is LNHDA and CDR2 is SQIVND in the germline V gene (reference sequence).

The chain employs TRBV19 and TRBJ1-4; D remains ambiguous. The TCR sequence derives from a woman in her thirties or forties in good health and CMV-seropositive. Sequenced: PBMCs. This CDR3 reads CASSQRSLGGEKLFF. The CDR3 DNA sequence: TGTGCCAGTAGCCAGCGGTCTCTTGGTGGGGAAAAACTGTTTTTT.